This T cell receptor beta chain was found in a study of blood T cell repertoires in COVID-19. Across the whole study: The origin of the acute and convalescent COVID-19 samples was the United States, Italy and Spain. In each case, the material was cDNA or gDNA derived from T cells, B-cell-depleted T cells, or PBMCs.

The CDR3 has 14 amino acids. The authors' processing: Estimation of nucleated cell counts was performed using reference gene primer amplification. Generated by immunoSEQ multiplex PCR, the TCRdb table keeps only in-frame clones and is missing some. D and trimming were read from the DNA, whereas the V and J calls and clone size are those reported in that table. This table has 150,000 to 200,000 clones, roughly 90% appearing once. This TCR was recovered from a man between 60 and 70 years old with acute or convalescent COVID-19. The sequenced sample was peripheral blood. This chain uses TRBV21-1 with TRBJ2-7; no check of the table's D call, TRBD1, against the DNA was made. TRBV21-1 is listed as a pseudogene. The CDR3 loop is CASEGRQGAFEQYF. The CDR3 bases are TGTGCCAGTGAAGGGAGACAGGGGGCCTTTGAGCAGTACTTC.